This TCR beta chain was captured by sequencing in a study of T cell repertoires and HLA-DP antigens. At the level of the study: CD4+ T cells were cocultured with HeLa cells expressing HLA-DP.

The assay was immunoSEQ multiplex PCR, and TCRdb's table has in-frame clones only and misses some. Of about 89,000 clones in the sample, 86% were seen once. Comment on this clone: Its antigen is not known.

The CDR3 runs to 14 residues. The V segment lost 6 bases and the J segment 1 base; nucleotides outside the gene matches: 5. Germline V CDR1 and CDR2: SGHTA, FQGNSA. Untouched CD4+ T cells were bead-isolated from PBMC at approximately 98% purity. Sequencing was done on a sample of CD4+ T cells from PBMCs. The rearrangement uses TRBV7-2 and TRBJ1-1; TRBD1 matches 7 bases. This TCR was sampled from a man aged 50 to 60 in good health and CMV-seronegative. The CDR3 reads CASRPGQWNTEAFF. CDR3 nucleotide sequence: TGTGCCAGCAGGCCGGGACAGTGGAACACTGAAGCTTTCTTT.